This is a list of T cell receptor beta chains from one sample in a study of T cell repertoires in cytomegalovirus infection. TCRdb reanalysed the reads using MiXCR and keeps one entry per CDR3 protein. Of about 310,000 distinct CDR3 sequences in the sample, about 17% were seen once. The sample consisted of PBMCs. Receptors were obtained from a human donor in good health (CMV status not recorded). Some clones in this sample may be carry-over from other donors' samples. Each CDR3 is given with its conserved first and last residue. A D gene is named only where the DNA matches it firmly. Rows give clone size only sometimes, using once, few, many, or a class for an expanded clone.

J gene,D gene,V gene,clone size,CDR3 length,CDR3 DNA,CDR3 protein
TRBJ1-5,TRBD1,TRBV10-3,-,16,TGTGACATCAGTGAGTCGAGGCAGGGGGCAGGTCAGCCCCAGCATTTT,CDISESRQGAGQPQHF
TRBJ2-3,TRBD1,TRBV7-2,many,15,TGTGCCAGCAGCACCTGGACAGGCATCACAGATACGCAGTATTTT,CASSTWTGITDTQYF
TRBJ2-3,-,TRBV10-2,few,15,TGCGCCAGCAGTGACTGGGGGGGCCGCACAGATACGCAGTATTTT,CASSDWGGRTDTQYF
TRBJ2-7,-,TRBV4-1,-,15,TGCGCCAGCAGCCAAGAGGCTAGGCTAAACTACGAGCAGTACTTC,CASSQEARLNYEQYF
TRBJ1-2,-,TRBV27,few,14,TGTGCCAGCAGTTCCCTACAGGGATCCTATGGCTACACCTTC,CASSSLQGSYGYTF
TRBJ1-1,-,TRBV2,-,13,TGTGCCAGCAGTGAACTGGGGGGGACTGAAGCTTTCTTT,CASSELGGTEAFF
TRBJ2-4,-,TRBV5-8,-,14,TGTGCCAGCAGCCCACAGGGAGGGAAATACATTCAGTACTTC,CASSPQGGKYIQYF
TRBJ2-3,-,TRBV12-3/TRBV12-4,-,17,TGTGCCAGCAGTTTAGTTATTAGCATATTCAGCACAGATACGCAGTATTTT,CASSLVISIFSTDTQYF
TRBJ1-1,TRBD1,TRBV7-8,few,15,TGTGCCAGCAGCTTAGCACTAGGGACAGAACAAGAAGCTTTCTTT,CASSLALGTEQEAFF
TRBJ2-5,-,TRBV12-3/TRBV12-4,many,14,TGTGCCAGCAGTTTAGGTAGTATTTTGGAGACCCAGTACTTC,CASSLGSILETQYF
TRBJ1-1,-,TRBV12-3/TRBV12-4,-,12,TGTGCCAGCAGTTTGCCGGTCACTGAAGCTTTCTTT,CASSLPVTEAFF
TRBJ2-1,TRBD2,TRBV20-1,-,17,TGCAGTGCTAGAACTAGCGGGGGAGGTTACTTCTACAATGAGCAGTTCTTC,CSARTSGGGYFYNEQFF
TRBJ1-5,-,TRBV20-1,-,14,TGCAGTGCTAGAGATCTACGGGGAAATCAGCCCCAGCATTTT,CSARDLRGNQPQHF
TRBJ2-5,-,TRBV10-3,few,13,TGTGCCATCAGTGAGGACAGCCAAGAGACCCAGTACTTC,CAISEDSQETQYF
TRBJ2-1,TRBD1,TRBV6-5,-,16,TGTGCCAGCAGTTACGCTTCGGGACAGGGATACAATGAGCAGTTCTTC,CASSYASGQGYNEQFF
TRBJ1-2,TRBD1,TRBV7-9,-,13,TGTGCCAGCAGCTTAGGGACAGGGATAGGCTACACCTTC,CASSLGTGIGYTF
TRBJ1-5,-,TRBV28,-,16,TGTGCCAGCAGTTCAGATCAGGGGTATAGCAATCAGCCCCAGCATTTT,CASSSDQGYSNQPQHF
TRBJ2-7,-,TRBV7-2,many,16,TGTGCCAGCAGCTTATTGGGGTCCCCTACACAGTACGAGCAGTACTTC,CASSLLGSPTQYEQYF
TRBJ2-1,-,TRBV7-2,many,13,TGTGCCAGCACCTACTCCAAGGGCAATGAGCAGTTCTTC,CASTYSKGNEQFF
TRBJ2-5,-,TRBV20-1,few,15,TGCAGTGCTAGAGATAGGAGGGGGGGCCAAGAGACCCAGTACTTC,CSARDRRGGQETQYF
TRBJ1-2,-,TRBV18,-,17,TGTGCCAGCTCATCCAATTCGGGCAACCGAAACGTTCATGGCTACACCTTC,CASSSNSGNRNVHGYTF
TRBJ1-1,-,TRBV20-1,few,16,TGCAGTGCTTCCTCCGGGACGGAAAGATTGAACACTGAAGCTTTCTTT,CSASSGTERLNTEAFF
TRBJ1-1,-,TRBV20-1,-,14,TGCAGTGCTAGAGTAAGGGGAGGATATACTGAAGCTTTCTTT,CSARVRGGYTEAFF
TRBJ2-1,-,TRBV7-8,many,17,TGTGCCAGCAGCCCCGGTGGGGGGGGGGCCAGTTACAATGAGCAGTTCTTC,CASSPGGGGASYNEQFF
TRBJ1-2,TRBD1,TRBV7-2,many,14,TGTGCCAGCAGCTTATCGGCAGGGGGCGGGGGCTACACCTTC,CASSLSAGGGGYTF
TRBJ1-5,-,TRBV27,-,19,TGTGCCAGCAGTCTACCGGGTGTGAACAGGAATTATAGCAATCAGCCCCAGCATTTT,CASSLPGVNRNYSNQPQHF
TRBJ2-4,TRBD2,TRBV12-3/TRBV12-4,-,16,TGTGCCAGCAGTTTTTTAGGGCTCCCGGGAGGTGGCATTCAGTACTTC,CASSFLGLPGGGIQYF
TRBJ2-3,TRBD2,TRBV4-2,-,15,TGTGCCAGCAGCCAAGATCGGGGGGGCCCAGATACGCAGTATTTT,CASSQDRGGPDTQYF
TRBJ1-3,-,TRBV4-2,-,15,TGTGCCAGCAGCCCAACGTCGGGGACTACAAACACCATATATTTT,CASSPTSGTTNTIYF
TRBJ2-1,-,TRBV7-8,-,15,TGTGCCAGCAGCCTGGCCGGGACGGAATACAATGAGCAGTTCTTC,CASSLAGTEYNEQFF
TRBJ1-1,TRBD1,TRBV11-2,few,17,TGTGCCAGCAGCTTAGATGGACAGGGGGCTCCGGTCACTGAAGCTTTCTTT,CASSLDGQGAPVTEAFF
TRBJ2-1,TRBD2,TRBV5-4,many,17,TGTGCCAGCAGCCTGGGGACTAGCGGGGGATCATACAATGAGCAGTTCTTC,CASSLGTSGGSYNEQFF
TRBJ2-3,-,TRBV3-1,many,18,TGTGCCAGCAGCCAAGACCCCTGGACAGCATCGAACACAGATACGCAGTATTTT,CASSQDPWTASNTDTQYF
TRBJ2-7,TRBD2,TRBV24-1,many,16,TGTGCCACCAGTGACCGATCTAGCGGGGGTATCTACGAGCAGTACTTC,CATSDRSSGGIYEQYF
TRBJ2-6,-,TRBV7-2,many,15,TGTGCCAGCAGTCTCGTGGTCTCTGGGGCCAACGTCCTGACTTTC,CASSLVVSGANVLTF